This TCR beta chain appears in the sequencing data of a study of post-analysis software for immune sequencing data. The overall study: Some patients lacked subtype; others had relapsing-remitting, secondary progressive or progressive-relapsing disease. The study, taken as a whole, reports: The study found significantly lower normalized Chao1 diversity in multiple sclerosis patients than in controls.

Unique molecular identifiers had been added to the TCR beta cDNA libraries. TCRdb passed the PCR reads through MiXCR, listing each CDR3 protein once. The profile shows 700,000 to 800,000 distinct CDR3 sequences, roughly 30% of them singletons. Note on this clonotype: No antigen is known for it.

This clonotype originated in a girl aged 5 to 17 with multiple sclerosis. What was sequenced was blood.

The CDR3 spells CASSLRHGNTEAFF. In DNA form, the CDR3 reads TGTGCCAGCAGCTTGCGACACGGGAACACTGAAGCTTTCTTT. J is TRBJ1-1 and V is TRBV5-5; D not resolved. Germline V gives CDR1 SGHKS, CDR2 YYEKEE (reference sequence). This CDR3 has 14 amino acids. Trimming removed 1 base from V and 1 base from J, with 8 bases in between.